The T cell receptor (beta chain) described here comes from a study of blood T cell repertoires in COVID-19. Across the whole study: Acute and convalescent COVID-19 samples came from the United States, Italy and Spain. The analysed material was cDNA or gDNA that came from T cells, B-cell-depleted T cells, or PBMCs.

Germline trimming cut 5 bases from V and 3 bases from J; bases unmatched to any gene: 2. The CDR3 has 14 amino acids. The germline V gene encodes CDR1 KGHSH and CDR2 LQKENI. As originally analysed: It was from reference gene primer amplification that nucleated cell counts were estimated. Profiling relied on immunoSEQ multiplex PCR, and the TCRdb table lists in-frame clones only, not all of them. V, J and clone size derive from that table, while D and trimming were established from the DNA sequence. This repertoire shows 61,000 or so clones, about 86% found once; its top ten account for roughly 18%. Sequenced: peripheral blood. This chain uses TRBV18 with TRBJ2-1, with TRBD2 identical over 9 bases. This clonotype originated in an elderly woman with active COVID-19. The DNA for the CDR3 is TGTGCCAGCTCAACAGCGGGGGGCTACAATGAGCAGTTCTTC. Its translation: CASSTAGGYNEQFF.